What follows are 12 T cell receptor beta chains derived from one specimen sequenced in a study of blood T cell repertoires in COVID-19. Sequencing was performed with immunoSEQ multiplex PCR; in TCRdb, only in-frame clones are kept and a portion is missing. This sample has 290,000 or so clones, with about 90% found just once. Material: peripheral blood. These receptors originate from a man between 18 and 29 years old with active or convalescent COVID-19.

The gene calls are TRBV7-9 and TRBJ1-4, with D perhaps TRBD1 (5 bases). This CDR3 is built from 17 residues. V was pared by 5 bases and J by 5 bases, with 21 bases between. CDR1 is SEHNR and CDR2 is FQNEAQ in the germline V gene (reference sequence). The CDR3 spells CASSPRGLPFGNEKLFF. The CDR3 DNA sequence: TGTGCCAGCAGCCCTAGGGGACTTCCGTTTGGAAATGAAAAACTGTTTTTT.

This sequence joins TRBV10-2 and TRBJ1-1; no clear D gene. The CDR3 has 14 residues. V was shortened by 3 bases and J by 4 bases, with 12 bases between the two germline ends. Germline CDR1 WSHSY, CDR2 SAAADI. CDR3 sequence (DNA): TGCGCCAGCAGTGATCTTGACATAACCACTGAAGCTTTCTTT. Amino acids: CASSDLDITTEAFF.

J is TRBJ2-7 and V is TRBV4-2; TRBD2 agrees at 12 bases. J gave up 4 bases and V 1 base, and 2 bases lay outside the gene matches. The length of the CDR3 is 15 residues. Looked up from germline, CDR1 is LGHNA and CDR2 is YNFKEQ. The CDR3 DNA follows: TGTGCCAGCAGCCAAGCCCTAGCGGGGGGGTACGAGCAGTACTTC. It translates to CASSQALAGGYEQYF.

The chain uses TRBV5-1 and TRBJ2-2; 11 nucleotides align to TRBD2. The CDR3 is 17 amino acids. The V segment lost 4 bases and the J segment 6 bases; nucleotides outside the gene matches: 11. Germline V gene sequence: CDR1 SGHRS, CDR2 YFSETQ. This CDR3 reads CASSPIAGGPYSGELFF. CDR3 sequence (DNA): TGCGCCAGCAGCCCCATAGCGGGAGGGCCTTACTCCGGGGAGCTGTTTTTT.

The gene calls are TRBV29-1 and TRBJ1-6; 7 positions agree with TRBD1. The CDR3 extends over 13 amino acids. CDR1 is SQVTM, CDR2 ANQGSEA, per germline. The ends lost 7 bases at V and 8 bases at J; junction bases unmatched: 8. Here the CDR3 reads CSARTGEYSPLHF. DNA of the CDR3: TGCAGCGCCCGAACAGGGGAATATTCACCCCTCCACTTT.

The V gene is TRBV5-1, the J gene TRBJ2-7, with a tentative D call TRBD1 (6 bases). Trimming took off 0 bases at V and 0 bases at J, with 10 bases between the two ends. Germline-derived CDR1 and CDR2 are SGHRS and YFSETQ. This CDR3 region has 15 residues. CDR3 coding DNA: TGCGCCAGCAGCTTGGTCAGGGGTTCCTCCTACGAGCAGTACTTC. Residues: CASSLVRGSSYEQYF.

The CDR3 protein is CASSFRGSGTGELFF. In nucleotides, the CDR3 is TGTGCCAGCAGTTTTCGGGGATCGGGAACCGGGGAGCTGTTTTTT. The V gene is TRBV28, the J gene TRBJ2-2; the D gene is possibly TRBD2 (5 bases). Germline V lookup: CDR1 MDHEN, CDR2 SYDVKM. This CDR3 spans 15 amino acids. V lost 3 bases and J 5 bases, leaving 13 bases between the germline ends.

This chain links TRBV7-8 with TRBJ1-1; 8 positions match TRBD1. After removal of 5 bases from V and 4 bases from J, the junction contained 12 bases not matched to a gene. This CDR3 region has 16 residues. The germline V gene encodes CDR1 SGHVS and CDR2 FQNEAQ. CDR3 protein: CASSRSARGRATEAFF. The CDR3 nucleotides are TGTGCCAGCAGCCGGAGTGCCAGGGGGCGCGCCACTGAAGCTTTCTTT.

The DNA of the CDR3 is TGTGCCAGCAGCGCGACAGGGAGCGGCACAGATACGCAGTATTTT. It translates to CASSATGSGTDTQYF. The chain couples TRBV7-3 to TRBJ2-3; TRBD1 matches at 7 bases. The V and J ends lost 5 bases and 1 base, in that order; junction bases with no gene match: 6. This CDR3 comprises 15 residues. In germline, CDR1 is SGHTA, CDR2 FQGTGA.

The chain recombines TRBV9 with TRBJ2-1; the match to TRBD2 covers 13 bases. Germline trimming cut 4 bases from V and 8 bases from J; bases unmatched to any gene: 18. CDR1 is SGDLS, CDR2 YYNGEE, per germline. There are 19 residues in the CDR3. The CDR3 DNA is TGTGCCAGCAGCAAATCGGGACTAGCGGGAAGTTCCAAGGGCCATGAGCAGTTCTTC. Its protein is CASSKSGLAGSSKGHEQFF.

The chain couples TRBV27 to TRBJ2-3; 7 nucleotides match TRBD2. The CDR3 is 15 amino acids. Germline V gene sequence: CDR1 MNHEY, CDR2 SMNVEV (reference sequence). The V and J ends lost 2 bases and 4 bases, in that order; junction bases with no gene match: 6. This CDR3 is CASSLRAGVADTQYF. CDR3 DNA: TGTGCCAGCAGTTTACGGGCGGGAGTGGCAGATACGCAGTATTTT.

This chain links TRBV7-2 with TRBJ1-2; a weak D match, TRBD1 (5 bases). Trimming shortened V by 4 bases and J by 7 bases, and 13 bases separated the two germline ends. This CDR3 comprises 13 residues. Per germline, CDR1 SGHTA and CDR2 FQGNSA. The DNA of the CDR3 is TGTGCCAGCAGCTCCAATTACAGGTCTGGCTACACCTTC. The encoded protein is CASSSNYRSGYTF.